The sequence of this T cell receptor beta chain was determined in a study of cytomegalovirus exposure and HLA in healthy donors. General observations from the study: Productive rates of about 87% or about 30% were seen for most TCR beta V segments in an earlier analysis. Indistinguishability led to the exclusion of some V segments, TRBV6-2 and TRBV6-3 included.

Germline CDR1 is SGHNT and CDR2 is YYREEE (reference sequence). The CDR3 extends over 17 amino acids. V was cut by 5 bases and J by 8 bases, with 28 bases left in between. A word on this clone: Its specificity is unknown.

Primers: 60 Vbeta forward and 13 Jbeta reverse. Profiling relied on immunoSEQ multiplex PCR, and the TCRdb table lists in-frame clones only, not all of them. The repertoire consists of approximately 170,000 clones, with more than 80% occurring once and the leading ten covering about 0.77%. The sequence derives from a woman aged 18-30 years in good health and CMV-seronegative. The chain is built from TRBV5-4 and TRBJ1-2; unclear D gene. Source material: PBMCs. The CDR3 is CASSSRWRGSPELGYTF. CDR3 nucleotides: TGTGCCAGCAGTTCTCGGTGGAGAGGGTCCCCGGAATTGGGCTACACCTTC.